The rows below give T cell receptor beta chains drawn from one sample of a study of T cell changes during pregnancy in multiple sclerosis. Profiling relied on immunoSEQ multiplex PCR, and the TCRdb table lists in-frame clones only, not all of them. The sample shows under 55,000 clones, around nine tenths of them seen only once. The sample here was CD4+ T cells from peripheral blood mononuclear cells, taken after pregnancy. The source is a female donor in good health, enrolled as a control in a pregnancy study. Both conserved end residues are part of each CDR3. The D gene is left open where the match is weak. The size entry is marked missing in some rows and otherwise reads once, few, many or a size class.

abundance	v_gene	j_gene	d_gene	CDR3aa	CDR3nt
.	TRBV7-9	TRBJ2-5	.	CASSSGSLKRETQYF	TGTGCCAGCAGCTCAGGGTCCCTAAAACGAGAGACCCAGTACTTC
.	TRBV11-3	TRBJ1-3	.	CASSSGGSGNTIYF	TGTGCCAGCAGCTCAGGAGGCTCTGGAAACACCATATATTTT
once	TRBV9	TRBJ1-1	.	CASSVVRNTEAFF	TGTGCCAGCAGCGTAGTTCGGAACACTGAAGCTTTCTTT
.	TRBV6-5	TRBJ2-2	TRBD1	CASSRDRVGTGELFF	TGTGCCAGCAGCCGGGACAGGGTAGGGACCGGGGAGCTGTTTTTT
.	TRBV5-1	TRBJ2-2	TRBD2	CASSQRTSGANTGELFF	TGCGCCAGCAGCCAGAGGACTAGCGGGGCGAACACCGGGGAGCTGTTTTTT
.	TRBV9	TRBJ2-7	.	CASSVEVSGYEQYF	TGTGCCAGCAGCGTAGAAGTCTCGGGTTACGAGCAGTACTTC
.	TRBV7-9	TRBJ2-3	TRBD2	CASSFGRAGADTQYF	TGTGCCAGCAGCTTTGGGAGGGCCGGTGCAGATACGCAGTATTTT
.	TRBV5-1	TRBJ1-4	.	CASSLLGALGEKLFF	TGCGCCAGCAGCTTGCTGGGGGCCCTCGGGGAAAAACTGTTCTTT
.	TRBV10-2	TRBJ2-1	.	CASSDQSSWIYNEQFF	TGCGCCAGCAGTGACCAGTCTAGCTGGATTTACAATGAGCAGTTCTTC
.	TRBV19	TRBJ1-6	.	CASRGQGDSPLHF	TGTGCCAGTAGAGGGCAGGGTGATTCACCCCTCCACTTT
once	TRBV14	TRBJ2-3	.	CASSQALGTYSTDTQYF	TGTGCCAGCAGCCAAGCGCTTGGGACTTATAGCACAGATACGCAGTATTTT
.	TRBV27	TRBJ2-7	TRBD1	CASSGTGVSYEQYF	TGTGCCAGCTCCGGGACAGGGGTCTCCTACGAGCAGTACTTC
.	TRBV6-1	TRBJ2-1	TRBD2	CASSASGRVGEQFF	TGTGCCAGCAGTGCTAGCGGGAGAGTTGGGGAGCAGTTCTTC
.	TRBV5-4	TRBJ1-6	TRBD1	CASSLAGTGYSPLHF	TGTGCCAGCAGCTTGGCCGGGACAGGGTATTCACCCCTCCACTTT
.	TRBV5-1	TRBJ2-2	TRBD2	CASSSLSTLAGGFTGELFF	TGCGCCAGCAGCTCCCTTTCGACTCTAGCGGGGGGATTCACCGGGGAGCTGTTTTTT